Listed below are T cell receptor beta chains from one sample, sequenced in a study of CD8+CD57+ T cells in acquired aplastic anemia. TCRdb redid the calling of the reads with MiXCR, one entry per CDR3 protein. The data show under 200,000 distinct CDR3 sequences, around 40% seen once. What was sequenced was sorted CD4+, CD8+, or CD8+CD57+ T cells (not recorded which) from PBMCs. The receptors stem from a human donor in good health. Each CDR3 is given with its conserved first and last residue.

V: TRBV7-6; CDR3: CASSLDLYEQYF
V: TRBV20-1; CDR3: CSAPPEGRGLGIDYGYTF
V: TRBV20-1; CDR3: CSARFSGNTGELFF
V: TRBV6-1; CDR3: CASTIMGHVGRNEQFF
V: TRBV10-2; CDR3: CASSALGASTDTQYF
V: TRBV7-9; CDR3: CASSPAAGTDTQYF
V: TRBV5-4; CDR3: CASGLTGYNGELFF
V: TRBV3-1; CDR3: CASSPTGTGGGEQYF
V: TRBV4-1; CDR3: CASTLRVGDGYTF
V: TRBV2; CDR3: CASSRPTGISYNEQFF
V: TRBV20-1; CDR3: CSAARTSRQETQYF
V: TRBV20-1; CDR3: CSARVPETQYF
V: TRBV10-2; CDR3: CASSKLAVFSYEQYF
V: TRBV20-1; CDR3: CSASAQANTEASF
V: TRBV12-3/TRBV12-4; CDR3: CASSSGQGLAGKLFF
V: TRBV7-2; CDR3: CASSWGTAYEQYF
V: TRBV25-1; CDR3: CASSPSAPDTQYF
V: TRBV14; CDR3: CASSPKRGVGASDRRTGELFF
V: TRBV7-3; CDR3: CASSLTGLAGGRTGELFF
V: TRBV7-6; CDR3: CASSLVRDALTEAFF
V: TRBV3-1; CDR3: CASSQDSRTQYF
V: TRBV10-3; CDR3: CASGSRGYEQYF
V: TRBV20-1; CDR3: CSAQRGSYEQYF
V: TRBV11-1; CDR3: CVSSPGQARSDEKLFF
V: TRBV6-1; CDR3: CASRRTSGGPYEQYF
V: TRBV20-1; CDR3: CSAQSGRLIHEQYF
V: TRBV2; CDR3: CASKVGQAYEQYF
V: TRBV19; CDR3: CASSIGLSWGLPGELFF
V: TRBV6-5; CDR3: CACSWRAGEVQETQYF
V: TRBV6-1; CDR3: CASSDLSGEQYF
V: TRBV6-1; CDR3: CASSEVRGHEQYF